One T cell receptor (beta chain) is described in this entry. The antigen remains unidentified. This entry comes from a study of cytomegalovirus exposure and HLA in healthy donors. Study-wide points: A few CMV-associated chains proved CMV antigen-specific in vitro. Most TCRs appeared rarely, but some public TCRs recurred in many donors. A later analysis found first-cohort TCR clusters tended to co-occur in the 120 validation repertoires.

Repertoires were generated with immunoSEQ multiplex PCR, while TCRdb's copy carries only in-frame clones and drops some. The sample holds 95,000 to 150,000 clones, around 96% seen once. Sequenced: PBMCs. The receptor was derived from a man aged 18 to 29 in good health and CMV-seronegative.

CDR3 nucleotide sequence: TGTGCCAGCAGCTTGAGAGTCCCCCCGGGACTGGGGGAGACCCAGTACTTC. Its translation is CASSLRVPPGLGETQYF. V and J are TRBV5-6 and TRBJ2-5; a weak D match, TRBD2 (6 bases). The CDR3 is 17 residues long. The V gene's germline CDR1 is SGHDT and CDR2 YYEEEE. Trimming left V 1 base short and J 5 bases short, with 21 bases between.